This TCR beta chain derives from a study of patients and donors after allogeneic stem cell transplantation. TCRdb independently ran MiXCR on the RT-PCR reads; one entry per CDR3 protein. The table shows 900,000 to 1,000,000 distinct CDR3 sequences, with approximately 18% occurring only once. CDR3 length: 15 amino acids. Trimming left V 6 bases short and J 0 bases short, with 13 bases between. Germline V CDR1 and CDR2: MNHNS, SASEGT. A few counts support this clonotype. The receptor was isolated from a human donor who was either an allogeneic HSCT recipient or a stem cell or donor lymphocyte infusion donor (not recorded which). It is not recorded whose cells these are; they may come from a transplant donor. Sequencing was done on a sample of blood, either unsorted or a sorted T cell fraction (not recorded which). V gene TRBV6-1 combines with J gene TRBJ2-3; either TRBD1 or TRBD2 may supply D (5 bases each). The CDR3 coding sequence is TGTGCCAGCAGCCGGGGACCAGGTAGCACAGATACGCAGTATTTT. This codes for CASSRGPGSTDTQYF.